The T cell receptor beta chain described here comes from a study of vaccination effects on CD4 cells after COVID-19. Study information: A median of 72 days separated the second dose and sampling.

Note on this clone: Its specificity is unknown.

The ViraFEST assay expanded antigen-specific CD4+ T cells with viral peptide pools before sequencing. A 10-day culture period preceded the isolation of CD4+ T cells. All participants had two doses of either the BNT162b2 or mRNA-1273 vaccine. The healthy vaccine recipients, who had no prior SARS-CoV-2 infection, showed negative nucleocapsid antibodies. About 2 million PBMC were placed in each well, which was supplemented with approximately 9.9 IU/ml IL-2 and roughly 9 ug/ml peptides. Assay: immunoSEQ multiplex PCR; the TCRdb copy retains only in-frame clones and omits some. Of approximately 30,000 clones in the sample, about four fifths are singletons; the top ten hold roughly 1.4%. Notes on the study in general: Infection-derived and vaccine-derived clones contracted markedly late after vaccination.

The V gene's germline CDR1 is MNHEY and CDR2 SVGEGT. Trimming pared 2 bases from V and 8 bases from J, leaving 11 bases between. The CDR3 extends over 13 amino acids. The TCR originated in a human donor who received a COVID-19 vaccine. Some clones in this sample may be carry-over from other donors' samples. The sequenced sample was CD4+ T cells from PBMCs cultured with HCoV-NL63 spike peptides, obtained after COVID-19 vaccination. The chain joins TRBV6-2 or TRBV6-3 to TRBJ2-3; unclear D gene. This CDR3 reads CASSYRGLATQYF. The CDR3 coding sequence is TGTGCCAGCAGTTACCGTGGGCTGGCTACGCAGTATTTT.